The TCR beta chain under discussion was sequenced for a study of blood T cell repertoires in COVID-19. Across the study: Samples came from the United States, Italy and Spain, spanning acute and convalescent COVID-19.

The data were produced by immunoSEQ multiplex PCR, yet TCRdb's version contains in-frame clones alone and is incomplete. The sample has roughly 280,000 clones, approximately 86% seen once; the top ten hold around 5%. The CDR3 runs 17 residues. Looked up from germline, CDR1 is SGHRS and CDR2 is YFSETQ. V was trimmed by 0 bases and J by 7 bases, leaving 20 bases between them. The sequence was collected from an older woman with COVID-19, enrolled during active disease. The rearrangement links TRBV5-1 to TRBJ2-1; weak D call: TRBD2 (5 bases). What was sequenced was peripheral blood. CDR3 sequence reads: CASSLAHTRAVGNEQFF. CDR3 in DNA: TGCGCCAGCAGCTTGGCCCATACTAGGGCGGTGGGAAATGAGCAGTTCTTC. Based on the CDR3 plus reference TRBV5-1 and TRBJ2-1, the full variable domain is KAGVTQTPRYLIKTRGQQVTLSCSPISGHRSVSWYQQTPGQGLQFLFEYFSETQRNKGNFPGRFSGRQFSNSRSEMNVSTLELGDSALYLCASSLAHTRAVGNEQFFGPGTRLTVL.